This T cell receptor (beta chain) was sequenced during a study of T cells in Graves' hyperthyroidism and ophthalmopathy. Graves' hyperthyroidism is called stable when ophthalmopathy does not progress within 18 months. Per the germline V gene, CDR1 is LGHDT and CDR2 is YNNKEL (reference sequence). V was shortened by 4 bases and J by 7 bases, with 13 bases between the two germline ends. The CDR3 extends over 13 amino acids. The TCR beta CDR3 regions underwent amplification using RNA transcripts as the source. The HTBI primer set was used in a first-round RT-PCR of the TCR CDR3. Each CDR3 protein gets one entry after TCRdb re-called the multiplex PCR reads with MiXCR. This table holds 300,000 to 400,000 distinct CDR3 sequences, 15% to 20% found once. This clonotype was counted ten times or more.

The source material was blood. The TCR sequence derives from a woman in her forties or fifties with Graves' hyperthyroidism. This chain connects TRBV3-1 to TRBJ1-2, with D unresolved. CDR3 nucleotide sequence: TGTGCCAGCAGCCGCGGTGGATCATCTGGCTACACCTTC. Translating gives CASSRGGSSGYTF.